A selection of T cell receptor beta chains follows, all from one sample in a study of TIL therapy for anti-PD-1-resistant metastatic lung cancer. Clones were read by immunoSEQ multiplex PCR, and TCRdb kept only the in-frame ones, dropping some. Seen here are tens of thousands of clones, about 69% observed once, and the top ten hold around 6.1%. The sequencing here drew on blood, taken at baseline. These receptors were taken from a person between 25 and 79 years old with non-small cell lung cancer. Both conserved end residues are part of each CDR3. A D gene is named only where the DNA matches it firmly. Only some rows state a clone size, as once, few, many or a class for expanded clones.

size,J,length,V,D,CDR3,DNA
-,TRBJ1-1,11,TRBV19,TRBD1,CATRDRERAFF,TGTGCCACCAGAGACAGGGAAAGAGCTTTCTTT
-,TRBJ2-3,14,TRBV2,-,CASSEVQYTDTQYF,TGTGCCAGCAGTGAAGTCCAGTACACCGATACGCAGTATTTT
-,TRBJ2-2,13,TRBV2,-,CASRVGTSGELFF,TGTGCCAGCAGGGTCGGAACCTCCGGGGAGCTGTTTTTT
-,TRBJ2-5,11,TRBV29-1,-,CSVADSETQYF,TGCAGCGTTGCAGATTCAGAGACCCAGTACTTC
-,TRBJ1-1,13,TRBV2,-,CASIRDSNTEAFF,TGTGCCAGCATTCGAGATTCGAACACTGAAGCTTTCTTT
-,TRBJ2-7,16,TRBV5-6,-,CASSPQSGGEAYEQYF,TGTGCCAGCAGCCCACAGAGCGGTGGGGAAGCCTACGAGCAGTACTTC
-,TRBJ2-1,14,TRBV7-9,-,CASSRRTDYNEQFF,TGTGCCAGCAGCAGGAGGACGGACTACAATGAGCAGTTCTTC
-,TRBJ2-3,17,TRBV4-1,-,CASSQWARLSATDTQYF,TGCGCCAGCAGCCAGTGGGCGAGACTTAGCGCTACAGATACGCAGTATTTT
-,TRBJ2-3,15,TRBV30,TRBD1,CAWRRDRALTDTQYF,TGTGCCTGGAGAAGGGACAGGGCCCTCACAGATACGCAGTATTTT
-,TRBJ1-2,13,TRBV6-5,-,CASSYLGDYGYTF,TGTGCCAGCAGTTACTTGGGGGACTATGGCTACACCTTC
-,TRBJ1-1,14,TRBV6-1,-,CASRDNRAPIGAFF,TGTGCCAGCAGAGACAACAGGGCCCCAATAGGGGCTTTCTTT
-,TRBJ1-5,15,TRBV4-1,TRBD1,CASSQGGQGRQPQHF,TGCGCCAGCAGCCAGGGGGGACAGGGAAGGCAGCCCCAGCATTTT
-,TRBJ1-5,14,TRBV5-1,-,CASSSDGPHQPQHF,TGCGCCAGCAGCTCGGACGGACCGCATCAGCCCCAGCATTTT
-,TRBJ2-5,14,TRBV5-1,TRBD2,CASSPSGRSETQYF,TGCGCCAGCAGCCCTAGCGGGAGGTCGGAGACCCAGTACTTC
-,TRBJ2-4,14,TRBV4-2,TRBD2,CASSLGLVRNIQYF,TGTGCCAGCAGCCTAGGACTAGTCCGAAACATTCAGTACTTC
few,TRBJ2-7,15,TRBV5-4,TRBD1,CASSPVGTGENEQYF,TGTGCCAGCAGCCCGGTCGGGACAGGCGAAAACGAGCAGTACTTC
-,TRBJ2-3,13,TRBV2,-,CASSLGSEDTQYF,TGTGCCAGCAGTCTTGGGTCGGAAGATACGCAGTATTTT
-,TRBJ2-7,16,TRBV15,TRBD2,CATSRVGTLAGGIEYF,TGTGCCACCAGCAGAGTGGGTACACTAGCGGGGGGGATTGAGTACTTC
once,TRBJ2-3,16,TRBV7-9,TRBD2,CASSSGTSGGTDTQYF,TGTGCCAGCAGCTCCGGGACTAGCGGGGGCACAGATACGCAGTATTTT
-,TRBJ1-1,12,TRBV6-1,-,CASLNRNTEAFF,TGTGCCAGCCTTAACAGGAACACTGAAGCTTTCTTT
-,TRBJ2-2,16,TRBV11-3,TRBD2,CASSIGLAGGAGELFF,TGTGCCAGCAGCATCGGACTAGCGGGAGGAGCCGGGGAGCTGTTTTTT
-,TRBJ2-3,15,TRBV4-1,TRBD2,CASSQGASGSDTQYF,TGCGCCAGCAGCCAAGGAGCTAGCGGATCGGATACGCAGTATTTT
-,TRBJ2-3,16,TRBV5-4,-,CASSRGERTSTDTQYF,TGTGCCAGCAGCCGCGGGGAGCGAACGTCCACAGATACGCAGTATTTT
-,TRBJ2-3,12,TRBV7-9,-,CASSLETDTQYF,TGTGCCAGCAGCTTGGAGACAGATACGCAGTATTTT
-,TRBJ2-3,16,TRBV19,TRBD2,CASSIVTSGATDTQYF,TGTGCCAGTAGTATCGTTACTAGCGGGGCCACAGATACGCAGTATTTT
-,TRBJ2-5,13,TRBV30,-,CAWTQGSEETQYF,TGTGCCTGGACTCAGGGCTCGGAAGAGACCCAGTACTTC
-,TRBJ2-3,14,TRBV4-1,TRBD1,CASSLGTGQDTQYF,TGCGCCAGCAGCCTGGGGACAGGTCAAGATACGCAGTATTTT
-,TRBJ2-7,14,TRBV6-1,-,CASSASPGPYEQYF,TGTGCCAGCAGTGCGAGTCCGGGGCCCTACGAGCAGTACTTC
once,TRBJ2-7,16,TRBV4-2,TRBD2,CASSQLTSGETYEQYF,TGTGCCAGCAGCCAATTAACTAGCGGGGAAACCTACGAGCAGTACTTC
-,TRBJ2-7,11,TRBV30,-,CAWQTYYEQYF,TGTGCCTGGCAAACGTACTACGAGCAGTACTTC
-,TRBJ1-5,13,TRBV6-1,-,CASSDSPNQPQHF,TGTGCCAGCAGTGACTCGCCAAATCAGCCCCAGCATTTT
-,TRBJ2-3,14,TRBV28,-,CASKEGLYGDTQYF,TGTGCCAGCAAGGAAGGACTCTACGGAGATACGCAGTATTTT
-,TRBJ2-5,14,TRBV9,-,CASSVQGSGETQYF,TGTGCCAGCAGCGTTCAGGGGTCAGGAGAGACCCAGTACTTC
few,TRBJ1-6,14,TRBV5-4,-,CASSLDSSNSPLHF,TGTGCCAGCAGCTTGGACAGTTCCAATTCACCCCTCCACTTT
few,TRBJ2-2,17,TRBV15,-,CATSSPKAGTNTGELFF,TGTGCCACCAGCAGCCCCAAAGCAGGGACGAACACCGGGGAGCTGTTTTTT
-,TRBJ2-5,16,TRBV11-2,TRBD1,CASSSFRTGNWETQYF,TGTGCCAGCAGCTCTTTCCGGACAGGGAATTGGGAGACCCAGTACTTC
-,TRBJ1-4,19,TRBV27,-,CASSPPQGRDPSSNEKLFF,TGTGCCAGCAGCCCGCCACAGGGAAGGGACCCCAGCTCTAATGAAAAACTGTTTTTT
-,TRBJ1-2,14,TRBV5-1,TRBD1,CASSLGTESYGYTF,TGCGCCAGCAGCTTAGGGACAGAATCTTATGGCTACACCTTC
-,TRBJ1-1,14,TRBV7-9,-,CASSSGRANTEAFF,TGTGCCAGCAGCTCGGGACGGGCGAACACTGAAGCTTTCTTT
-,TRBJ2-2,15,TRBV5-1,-,CASNIQPPNTGELFF,TGCGCCAGCAACATACAGCCGCCGAACACCGGGGAGCTGTTTTTT
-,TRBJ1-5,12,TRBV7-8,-,CASSSFNQPQHF,TGTGCCAGCAGCTCCTTCAATCAGCCCCAGCATTTT
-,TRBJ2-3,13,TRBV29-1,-,CSVESQGPDTQYF,TGCAGCGTTGAATCCCAGGGACCAGATACGCAGTATTTT
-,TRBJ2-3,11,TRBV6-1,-,CAVTLGETQYF,TGTGCCGTTACCCTTGGGGAAACGCAGTATTTT
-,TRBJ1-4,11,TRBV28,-,CASSTGEKLFF,TGTGCCAGCAGTACAGGGGAAAAACTGTTTTTT
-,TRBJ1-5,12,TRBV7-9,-,CASSLREGPQHF,TGTGCCAGCAGCTTACGCGAGGGGCCCCAGCATTTT
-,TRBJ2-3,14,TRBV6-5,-,CASSGGSFRDTQYF,TGTGCCAGCAGTGGGGGGTCCTTCCGAGATACGCAGTATTTT
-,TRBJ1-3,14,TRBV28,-,CASSETGSGNTIYF,TGTGCCAGCAGTGAGACAGGTTCTGGAAACACCATATATTTT
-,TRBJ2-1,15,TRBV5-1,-,CASSLDGASYNEQFF,TGCGCCAGCAGCTTGGATGGGGCGTCCTACAATGAGCAGTTCTTC
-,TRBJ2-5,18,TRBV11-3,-,CASSLDRISDLSLETQYF,TGTGCCAGCAGCTTAGATAGGATTAGCGACCTCTCTCTAGAGACCCAGTACTTC
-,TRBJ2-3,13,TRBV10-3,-,CAISETRLDTQYF,TGTGCCATCAGCGAAACTAGGTTGGATACGCAGTATTTT
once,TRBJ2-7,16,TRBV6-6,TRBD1,CASSYRNTGGSYEQYF,TGTGCCAGCAGTTACCGAAATACAGGGGGCTCCTACGAGCAGTACTTC
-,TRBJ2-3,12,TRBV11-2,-,CASSYYTDTQYF,TGTGCCAGCAGCTATTACACAGATACGCAGTATTTT